This TCR beta chain was captured by sequencing in a study of cytomegalovirus exposure and HLA in healthy donors. Study details: The Caucasian-associated ancestry cluster held over 65% of 398 genotyped donors. The study, taken as a whole, reports: A later analysis showed that HLA-associated TCR beta chains had undergone more clonal expansion than equally common others. Accurate prediction of most subjects' HLA-A and HLA-B alleles from TCR beta sequences was reported.

Researchers ran the PCR with 60 Vbeta and 13 Jbeta primers. Original analysis: Counted up in a later analysis, unique TCR beta chains came to around 80 million, with 9.5 million to 13 million shared. Sequencing used immunoSEQ multiplex PCR; TCRdb keeps in-frame clones, though not all of them. D and trimming were read from the DNA, whereas the V and J calls and clone size are those reported in that table. The sample lists 150,000 to 200,000 clones; over 70% were seen once. The CDR3 has 13 amino acids. V was shortened by 3 bases and J by 5 bases, with 11 bases between the two germline ends. Germline V gives CDR1 SGHRS, CDR2 YFSETQ. This clone was seen a single time. Its cognate antigen is unknown. The identical CDR3 is also encoded by other nucleotide sequences in the sample.

The chain couples TRBV5-1 to TRBJ2-5, with TRBD1 as a possible D gene (5 bases). The specimen was PBMCs. The source is a woman in her twenties or thirties in good health and CMV-seronegative. CDR3 DNA: TGCGCCAGCAGCTCTCAGGGTCGGGAGACCCAGTACTTC. It encodes CASSSQGRETQYF.